This T cell receptor (beta chain) was recorded in a study of T cell changes during pregnancy in multiple sclerosis. Germline CDR1 and CDR2: LNHDA and SQIVND (reference sequence). This CDR3 comprises 13 residues. The table lists this clone with a count of one. A read error may account for a junction end that differs from germline. The protocol was immunoSEQ multiplex PCR, while the TCRdb copy is restricted to in-frame clones and leaves out a portion. The data hold tens of thousands of clones, with about 93% observed a single time. Sample: CD8+ T cells from peripheral blood mononuclear cells, taken in the third trimester of pregnancy. This TCR derives from a female donor with multiple sclerosis, enrolled in a pregnancy study. The chain links TRBV19 to TRBJ1-5; 9 positions match TRBD1. The DNA of the CDR3 is TGTGCCGGTAGGACAGGGGGCAATCAGCCCCAGCATTTT. Its protein is CAGRTGGNQPQHF. Drawing the rest from reference TRBV19 and TRBJ1-5, the complete variable domain is DGGITQSPKYLFRKEGQNVTLSCEQNLNHDAMYWYRQDPGQGLRLIYYSQIVNDFQKGDIAEGYSVSREKKESFPLTVTSAQKNPTAFYLCAGRTGGNQPQHFGDGTRLSIL.